This TCR beta chain was recovered during a study of OX40 agonist ivuxolimab in advanced cancers. Study in general: Patients were dosed with the agonistic anti-OX40 (CD134) antibody ivuxolimab. Dosing consisted of intravenous ivuxolimab at 0.01 to 10 mg/kg every 2 weeks.

Blood specimens came from baseline, cycle 4 day 1, and cycle 7 day 1. The method was immunoSEQ multiplex PCR; TCRdb's version includes in-frame clones alone and lacks a portion of them. The sample lists around 100,000 clones, about 90% occurring once. This CDR3 spans 15 amino acids. Looked up from germline, CDR1 is SGHRS and CDR2 is YFSETQ. With 4 bases clipped from V and 2 bases from J, the junction kept 4 bases outside the gene matches. This clonotype was obtained from an adult with an advanced solid tumor such as melanoma, head and neck, liver or kidney cancer. The gene calls are TRBV5-1 and TRBJ1-5; 9 bases are a match to TRBD1. The sample here was CD4+ or CD8+ T cells sorted from blood, taken in a trial of the OX40 agonist ivuxolimab. As DNA, the CDR3 is TGCGCCAGCAGCCAAACAGGGGGCGGCAATCAGCCCCAGCATTTT. This sequence encodes CASSQTGGGNQPQHF.